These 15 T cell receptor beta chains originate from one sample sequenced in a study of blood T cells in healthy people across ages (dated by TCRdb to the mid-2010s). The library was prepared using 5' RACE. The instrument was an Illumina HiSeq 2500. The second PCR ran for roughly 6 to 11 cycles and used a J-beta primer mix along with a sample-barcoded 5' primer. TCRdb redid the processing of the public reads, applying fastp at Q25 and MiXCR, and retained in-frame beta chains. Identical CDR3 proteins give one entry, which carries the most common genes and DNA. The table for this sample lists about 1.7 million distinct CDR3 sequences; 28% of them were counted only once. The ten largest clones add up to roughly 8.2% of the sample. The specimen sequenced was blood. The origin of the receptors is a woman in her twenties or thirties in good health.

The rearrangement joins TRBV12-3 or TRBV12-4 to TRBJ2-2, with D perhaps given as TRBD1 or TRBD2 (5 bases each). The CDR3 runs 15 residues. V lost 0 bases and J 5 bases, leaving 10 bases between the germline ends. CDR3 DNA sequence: TGTGCCAGCAGTTTAGCGAGGGGACGAACCGGGGAGCTGTTTTTT. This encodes CASSLARGRTGELFF.

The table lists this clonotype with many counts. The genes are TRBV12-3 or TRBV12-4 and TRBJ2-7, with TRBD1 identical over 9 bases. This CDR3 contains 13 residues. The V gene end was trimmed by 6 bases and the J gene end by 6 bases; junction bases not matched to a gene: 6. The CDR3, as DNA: TGTGCCAGCAGCCTTGGGACAGGGCGCGAGCAGTACTTC. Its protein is CASSLGTGREQYF.

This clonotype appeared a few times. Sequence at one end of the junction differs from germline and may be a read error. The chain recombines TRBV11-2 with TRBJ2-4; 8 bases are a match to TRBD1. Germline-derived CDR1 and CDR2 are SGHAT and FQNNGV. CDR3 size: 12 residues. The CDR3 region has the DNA TGTGCCGGCAGCAGCGGACAGGGCGTTCAGTACTTC. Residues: CAGSSGQGVQYF. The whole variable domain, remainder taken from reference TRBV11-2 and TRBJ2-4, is EAGVAQSPRYKIIEKRQSVAFWCNPISGHATLYWYQQILGQGPKLLIQFQNNGVVDDSQLPKDRFSAERLKGVDSTLKIQPAKLEDSAVYLCAGSSGQGVQYFGAGTRLSVL.

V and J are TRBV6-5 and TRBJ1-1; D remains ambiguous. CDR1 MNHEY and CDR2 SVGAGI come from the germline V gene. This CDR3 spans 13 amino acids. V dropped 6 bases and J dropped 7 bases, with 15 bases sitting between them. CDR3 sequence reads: CASRFDLSGEAFF. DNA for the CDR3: TGTGCCAGCAGGTTCGACTTAAGCGGTGAAGCTTTCTTT.

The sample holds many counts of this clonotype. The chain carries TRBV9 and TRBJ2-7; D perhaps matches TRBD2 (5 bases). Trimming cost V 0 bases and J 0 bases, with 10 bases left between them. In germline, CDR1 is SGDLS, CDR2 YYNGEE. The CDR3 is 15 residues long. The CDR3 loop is CASSVESGSSYEQYF. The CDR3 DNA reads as TGTGCCAGCAGCGTAGAGTCGGGGAGCTCCTACGAGCAGTACTTC. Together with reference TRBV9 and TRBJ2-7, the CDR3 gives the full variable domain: DSGVTQTPKHLITATGQRVTLRCSPRSGDLSVYWYQQSLDQGLQFLIQYYNGEERAKGNILERFSAQQFPDLHSELNLSSLELGDSALYFCASSVESGSSYEQYFGPGTRLTVT.

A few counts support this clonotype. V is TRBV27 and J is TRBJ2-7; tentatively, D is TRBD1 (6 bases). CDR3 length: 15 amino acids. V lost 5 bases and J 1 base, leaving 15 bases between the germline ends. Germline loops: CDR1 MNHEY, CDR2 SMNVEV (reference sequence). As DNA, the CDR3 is TGTGCCAGCAGTCCAGGACAGAGACCTTCCTACGAGCAGTACTTC. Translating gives CASSPGQRPSYEQYF.

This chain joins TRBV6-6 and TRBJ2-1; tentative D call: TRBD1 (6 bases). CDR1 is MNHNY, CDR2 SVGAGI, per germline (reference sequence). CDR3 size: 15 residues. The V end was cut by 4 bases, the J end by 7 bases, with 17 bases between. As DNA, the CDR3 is TGTGCCAGCAGTTTCCCACTGGACAGCCAAAATGAGCAGTTCTTC. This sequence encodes CASSFPLDSQNEQFF.

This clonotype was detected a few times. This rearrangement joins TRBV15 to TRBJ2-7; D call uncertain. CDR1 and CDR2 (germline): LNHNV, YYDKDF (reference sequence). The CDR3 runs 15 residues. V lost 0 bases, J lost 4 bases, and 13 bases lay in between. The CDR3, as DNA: TGTGCCACCAGCAGAGATCCCGCAGGCCTTTACGAGCAGTACTTC. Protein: CATSRDPAGLYEQYF.

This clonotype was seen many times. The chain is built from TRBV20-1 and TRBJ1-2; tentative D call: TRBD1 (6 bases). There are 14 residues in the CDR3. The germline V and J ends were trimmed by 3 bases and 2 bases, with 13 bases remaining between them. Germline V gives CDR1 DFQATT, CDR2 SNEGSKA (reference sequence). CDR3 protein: CSASPGRGNYGYTF. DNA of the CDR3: TGCAGTGCTAGCCCGGGGAGGGGGAACTATGGCTACACCTTC.

In nucleotides, the CDR3 is TGTGCCAGCTCGGGGGCGGACGGAAACCTTAAAGCCGCCCAGCATTTT. It is translated as CASSGADGNLKAAQHF. The genes are TRBV18 and TRBJ1-5, with D possibly matching TRBD1 (6 bases). Germline CDR1 reads KGHSH; CDR2 reads LQKENI. V was trimmed by 6 bases and J by 11 bases, leaving 26 bases between them. The CDR3 is 16 residues long. Combining the CDR3 with reference TRBV18 and TRBJ1-5 gives the whole variable domain NAGVMQNPRHLVRRRGQEARLRCSPMKGHSHVYWYRQLPEEGLKFMVYLQKENIIDESGMPKERFSAEFPKEGPSILRIQQVVRGDSAAYFCASSGADGNLKAAQHFGDGTRLSIL.

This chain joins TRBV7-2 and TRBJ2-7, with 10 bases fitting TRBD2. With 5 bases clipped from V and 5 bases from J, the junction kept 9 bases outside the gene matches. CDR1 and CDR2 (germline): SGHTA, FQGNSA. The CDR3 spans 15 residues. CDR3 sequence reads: CASSPLPSGSNEQYF. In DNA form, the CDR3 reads TGTGCCAGCAGCCCCCTCCCTAGCGGGAGTAACGAGCAGTACTTC.

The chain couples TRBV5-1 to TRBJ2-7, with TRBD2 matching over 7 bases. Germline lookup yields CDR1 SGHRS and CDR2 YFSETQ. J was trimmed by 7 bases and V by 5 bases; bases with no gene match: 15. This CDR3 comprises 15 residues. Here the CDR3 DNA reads TGCGCCAGCAGAACCATCCTGACGGGGGGAGGGGAGCAGTACTTC. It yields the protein CASRTILTGGGEQYF.

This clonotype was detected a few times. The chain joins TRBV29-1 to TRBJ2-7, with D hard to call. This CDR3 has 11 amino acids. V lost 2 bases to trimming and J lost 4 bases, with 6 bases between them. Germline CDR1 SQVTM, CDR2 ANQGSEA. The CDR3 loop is CSVESLYEQYF. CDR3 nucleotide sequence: TGCAGCGTTGAAAGTTTGTACGAGCAGTACTTC.

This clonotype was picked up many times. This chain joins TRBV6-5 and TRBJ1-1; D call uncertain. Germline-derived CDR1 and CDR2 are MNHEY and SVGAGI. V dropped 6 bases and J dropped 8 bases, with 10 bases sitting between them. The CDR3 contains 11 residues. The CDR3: CASSTDTEAFF. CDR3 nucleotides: TGTGCCAGCAGCACCGATACAGAAGCTTTCTTT.

CDR3 protein: CASSAGTGLPTDTQYF. CDR3 nucleotide sequence: TGTGCCAGCAGCGCCGGGACAGGGTTGCCCACAGATACGCAGTATTTT. The chain links TRBV14 to TRBJ2-3, with 9 bases identical to TRBD1. Germline assignment: CDR1 SGHDN and CDR2 FVKESK. V shed 5 bases, J shed 2 bases, and the junction held 8 bases outside the gene matches. The CDR3 runs to 16 residues.